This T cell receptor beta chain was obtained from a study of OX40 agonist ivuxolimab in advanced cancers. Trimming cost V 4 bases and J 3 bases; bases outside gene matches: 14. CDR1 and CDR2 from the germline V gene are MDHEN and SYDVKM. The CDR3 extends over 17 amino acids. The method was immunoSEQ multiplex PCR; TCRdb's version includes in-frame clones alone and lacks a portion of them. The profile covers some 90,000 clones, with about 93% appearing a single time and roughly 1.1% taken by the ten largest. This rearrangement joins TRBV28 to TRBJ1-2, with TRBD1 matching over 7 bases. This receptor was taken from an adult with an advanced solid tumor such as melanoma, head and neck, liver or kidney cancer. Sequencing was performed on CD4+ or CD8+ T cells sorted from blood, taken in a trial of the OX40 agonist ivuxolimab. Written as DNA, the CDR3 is TGTGCCAGCAGTTCCCCCTTAATGCGGGACAGCTACTATGGCTACACCTTC. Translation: CASSSPLMRDSYYGYTF.